The rows below give T cell receptor beta chains drawn from one sample of a study of cytomegalovirus exposure and HLA in healthy donors. Using immunoSEQ multiplex PCR, the repertoire was profiled, and TCRdb retains in-frame clones only, with some absent. The sample carries about 73,000 clones, roughly 70% recorded once. The specimen was PBMCs. The receptors come from a man between 65 and 85 years old in good health and CMV-seronegative. The CDR3 runs from the conserved cysteine through the conserved F or W. The D gene is left open where the match is weak. Clone size is shown for a subset of rows, as once, few, many or a class of expanded clone.

cdr3_nt,cdr3_aa,j_call,clone_size,v_call,d_call,cdr3_length
TGTGCCAGCAGTCCCATCCTAGCGTTGGGCGAGCAGTACTTC,CASSPILALGEQYF,TRBJ2-7,NA,TRBV25-1,NA,14
TGTGCCAGCTCATCGACAGGGGATCGAGGCTACACCTTC,CASSSTGDRGYTF,TRBJ1-2,NA,TRBV18,TRBD1,13
TGTGCCAGCAAGGCGCAGGGAAGCAATCAGCCCCAGCATTTT,CASKAQGSNQPQHF,TRBJ1-5,NA,TRBV6-5,NA,14
TGCGCCAGCACCGAGGGGGCTCGGCACACCGGGGAGCTGTTTTTT,CASTEGARHTGELFF,TRBJ2-2,NA,TRBV4-1,TRBD1,15
TGCGCCAGCAGCCAAGAGGGGGGGTCCGTAATTTACAATGAGCAGTTCTTC,CASSQEGGSVIYNEQFF,TRBJ2-1,medium-sized,TRBV4-1,TRBD2,17
TGTGCCTCGATTGTAGTACAGGGAAACCAAGAGACCCAGTACTTC,CASIVVQGNQETQYF,TRBJ2-5,NA,TRBV30,NA,15
TGTGCCAGTAGTACCTCGAGGAACACTGAAGCTTTCTTT,CASSTSRNTEAFF,TRBJ1-1,NA,TRBV19,NA,13
TGTGCCAGCAGTACGTTAGCGGGGGGAGCCAAAGAGACCCAGTACTTC,CASSTLAGGAKETQYF,TRBJ2-5,NA,TRBV28,TRBD2,16
TGCGCCAGCAGCTATCCGGACAGGCAACAGGTAATTAATGAAAAACTGTTTTTT,CASSYPDRQQVINEKLFF,TRBJ1-4,NA,TRBV4-1,TRBD1,18
TGTGCCAGCAGCCGAGGACAGGGGGTCTATGGCTACACCTTC,CASSRGQGVYGYTF,TRBJ1-2,few,TRBV6-5,TRBD1,14
TGTGCCAGCAGCTTGGCCGCTAGCGGGTACCACTCCTACAATGAGCAGTTCTTC,CASSLAASGYHSYNEQFF,TRBJ2-1,NA,TRBV5-5,TRBD2,18
TGTGCCAGCAGCTTAGTTAGCGGGGGAGAGACCCAGTACTTC,CASSLVSGGETQYF,TRBJ2-5,NA,TRBV7-2,TRBD2,14
TGTGCCAGCAGCCCCCCACGGAGGGACGAGCAGTACTTC,CASSPPRRDEQYF,TRBJ2-7,NA,TRBV7-2,NA,13
TGTGCCAGCAGCTTAGTTGAGGGTACTGAAGCTTTCTTT,CASSLVEGTEAFF,TRBJ1-1,NA,TRBV7-2,NA,13
TGTGCCAGCAGCTTAGGAGCTGGAAACACCATATATTTT,CASSLGAGNTIYF,TRBJ1-3,few,TRBV7-2,NA,13
TGTGCCTGGAGTGTCTTGGAGGGCAATCAGCCCCAGCATTTT,CAWSVLEGNQPQHF,TRBJ1-5,NA,TRBV30,NA,14